A single sample is the source of the 26 T cell receptor beta chains below, sequenced in a study of T cell responses to AZD1222 COVID-19 vaccine. Data came from immunoSEQ multiplex PCR; TCRdb stores just in-frame clones and leaves some out. The top ten clones hold approximately 5% of a sample with over 85,000 clones, approximately 86% of them seen once. The source material was peripheral blood, sampled on day 0 of AZD1222 vaccination. The receptors stem from an adult in good health.

The gene calls are TRBV5-5 and TRBJ2-1; no definite D call. Germline V gene lookup returns CDR1 SGHKS and CDR2 YYEKEE (reference sequence). Trimming left V 4 bases short and J 4 bases short, with 9 bases between. The CDR3 loop spans 13 amino acids. The CDR3 region has the DNA TGTGCCAGCAGCCCCGATGGTTACAATGAGCAGTTCTTC. It yields the protein CASSPDGYNEQFF. Full variable domain (remainder filled in from reference TRBV5-5 and TRBJ2-1): DAGVTQSPTHLIKTRGQQVTLRCSPISGHKSVSWYQQVLGQGPQFIFQYYEKEERGRGNFPDRFSARQFPNYSSELNVNALLLGDSALYLCASSPDGYNEQFFGPGTRLTVL.

The rearrangement uses TRBV27 and TRBJ2-2; the D gene is possibly TRBD1 (6 bases). The V end lost 7 bases, the J end lost 10 bases, and 25 bases lay between the germline ends. The CDR3 extends over 16 amino acids. The germline V gene encodes CDR1 MNHEY and CDR2 SMNVEV (reference sequence). The CDR3 here is CASKIGRGGWHEELFF. The CDR3 coding sequence is TGTGCCAGCAAGATAGGGCGAGGGGGTTGGCACGAGGAGCTGTTTTTT.

CDR3 nucleotide sequence: TGTGCCAGCATCCCAGCGGGCCGCCTTGGCAATGAAGCTTTCTTT. The encoded protein is CASIPAGRLGNEAFF. V and J are TRBV6-2 or TRBV6-3 and TRBJ1-1; D remains ambiguous. Trimming took off 7 bases at V and 7 bases at J, with 22 bases between the two ends. This CDR3 has 15 amino acids. Germline V CDR1 and CDR2: MNHEY, SVGEGT.

The gene calls are TRBV19 and TRBJ2-7, with D perhaps matching TRBD1 (6 bases). The V gene lost 5 bases and the J gene lost 9 bases, with 17 bases spanning the gap. Germline loops: CDR1 LNHDA, CDR2 SQIVND (reference sequence). There are 13 residues in the CDR3. This chain's CDR3 is CASSAYRDTPQYF. For the CDR3, the DNA is TGTGCCAGTAGTGCATACCGGGACACTCCGCAGTACTTC.

This clone has only one observation. The gene calls are TRBV9 and TRBJ2-3, with 8 bases matching TRBD1. Germline lookup yields CDR1 SGDLS and CDR2 YYNGEE. This CDR3 is built from 15 residues. The trim removed 1 base at V and 4 bases at J, leaving 5 bases unmatched. The CDR3 region is CASSVTTGGSDTQYF. The CDR3 DNA reads as TGTGCCAGCAGCGTAACAACAGGGGGGTCAGATACGCAGTATTTT.

The chain links TRBV3-1 (or the pseudogene TRBV3-2) to TRBJ1-1; the D is unclear. Trimming took 1 base from V and 0 from J, leaving 9 bases between them. Germline assignment: CDR1 LGHDT and CDR2 YNNKEL (reference sequence). This CDR3 comprises 15 residues. This CDR3 reads CASSQVGQLNTEAFF. As DNA, the CDR3 is TGTGCCAGCAGCCAAGTCGGTCAGTTGAACACTGAAGCTTTCTTT.

The chain employs TRBV2 and TRBJ2-5, with 9 bases matching TRBD1. Germline V CDR1 and CDR2: SNHLY, FYNNEI. CDR3 length: 14 residues. V shed 7 bases and J 2 bases; nucleotides not matched to a gene: 5. DNA for the CDR3: TGTGCCAGCAAAAGGGACAGGGAACAAGAGACCCAGTACTTC. Translation: CASKRDREQETQYF.

This sequence joins TRBV4-3 and TRBJ2-1; D is unresolved. V lost 1 base and J lost 6, with 10 bases in between. This CDR3 comprises 14 residues. Looked up from germline, CDR1 is LGHNA and CDR2 is YSLEER. This chain's CDR3 is CASSQGRASNEQFF. Written as DNA, the CDR3 is TGCGCCAGCAGCCAAGGTCGAGCGTCCAATGAGCAGTTCTTC.

The gene calls are TRBV4-1 and TRBJ2-7; 8 positions agree with TRBD1. Germline CDR1 MGHRA, CDR2 YSYEKL. Trimming at V came to 3 bases and at J to 2 bases, leaving 6 bases not matched to a gene. CDR3 size: 15 residues. The CDR3 sequence: CASSQGTGGTYEQYF. CDR3 nucleotide sequence: TGCGCCAGCAGCCAGGGAACAGGGGGGACCTACGAGCAGTACTTC.

In its sample, this clone was seen a few times. The chain has TRBV5-1 and TRBJ2-5; 8 positions match TRBD1. The CDR3 has 13 amino acids. Germline loops: CDR1 SGHRS, CDR2 YFSETQ. J was trimmed by 5 bases and V by 0 bases; bases with no gene match: 0. CDR3 nucleotide sequence: TGCGCCAGCAGCTTGGGACAGGGGGAGACCCAGTACTTC. Amino acids: CASSLGQGETQYF.

The chain couples TRBV6-5 to TRBJ2-7, with D possibly TRBD1 on 5 matching bases. V was shortened by 7 bases and J by 0 bases, with 10 bases between the two germline ends. Germline V gene lookup returns CDR1 MNHEY and CDR2 SVGAGI. CDR3 size: 13 residues. The CDR3 spells CASTLTDSYEQYF. CDR3 DNA: TGTGCCAGCACCTTGACAGACTCCTACGAGCAGTACTTC.

The chain is built from TRBV5-1 and TRBJ1-4; no reliable D call. This CDR3 has 15 residues. Germline values: CDR1 SGHRS, CDR2 YFSETQ. V lost 8 bases and J 15 bases, leaving 29 bases between the germline ends. The CDR3 sequence is CARRGPDGVPWVLFF. Here the CDR3 DNA reads TGCGCCAGACGCGGGCCGGACGGTGTGCCGTGGGTGTTGTTTTTT. The full variable domain, completed using reference TRBV5-1 and TRBJ1-4, is KAGVTQTPRYLIKTRGQQVTLSCSPISGHRSVSWYQQTPGQGLQFLFEYFSETQRNKGNFPGRFSGRQFSNSRSEMNVSTLELGDSALYLCARRGPDGVPWVLFFGSGTQLSVL.

CDR3 residues: CASSLVRSGTANTGELFF. CDR3 nucleotide sequence: TGCGCCAGCAGCTTGGTTCGGTCGGGAACAGCCAACACCGGGGAGCTGTTTTTT. J is TRBJ2-2 and V is TRBV5-1, with D possibly TRBD2 on 5 matching bases. Germline V CDR1 and CDR2: SGHRS, YFSETQ. V was clipped by 0 bases and J by 2 bases, with 17 bases between them. The CDR3 spans 18 residues. The variable domain in full, completed from reference TRBV5-1 and TRBJ2-2, reads KAGVTQTPRYLIKTRGQQVTLSCSPISGHRSVSWYQQTPGQGLQFLFEYFSETQRNKGNFPGRFSGRQFSNSRSEMNVSTLELGDSALYLCASSLVRSGTANTGELFFGEGSRLTVL.

V usage is TRBV6-5 and J usage is TRBJ2-3; perhaps TRBD1 as D (5 bases). CDR1 and CDR2 (germline): MNHEY, SVGAGI. This CDR3 has 14 residues. Trimming removed 7 bases from V and 4 bases from J, with 15 bases in between. CDR3 region: CASMGLNWADTQYF. Here the CDR3 DNA reads TGTGCCAGCATGGGGCTGAACTGGGCAGATACGCAGTATTTT.

Details on this clone: A read error may produce the germline difference seen at one junction end. The genes are TRBV3-1 (or the pseudogene TRBV3-2) and TRBJ1-2; D may be TRBD1 (5 bases). The CDR3 has 14 residues. Germline assignment: CDR1 LGHDT and CDR2 YNNKEL (reference sequence). The CDR3 nucleotides read TGTGCCAGCAGCCAAGAAGCAGGGTACTACGGCTACACCTTC. Its translation: CASSQEAGYYGYTF.

V is TRBV30 and J is TRBJ2-2; TRBD1 is a possible D gene (6 bases). The CDR3 consists of 12 residues. V was shortened by 4 bases and J by 6 bases, with 9 bases between the two germline ends. In germline, CDR1 is GTSNPN, CDR2 SVGIG (reference sequence). The CDR3 reads CAWNPGAGELFF. The CDR3, as DNA: TGTGCCTGGAACCCAGGGGCCGGGGAGCTGTTTTTT.

The chain joins TRBV27 to TRBJ2-7; D perhaps matches TRBD2 (7 bases). This CDR3 contains 14 residues. The V and J ends lost 6 bases and 7 bases respectively, with 19 bases between them. The germline gives CDR1 MNHEY, CDR2 SMNVEV (reference sequence). DNA for the CDR3: TGTGCCAGCAGCCCCATCGGGGGGCTGGGTGAGCAGTACTTC. This sequence encodes CASSPIGGLGEQYF.

The V call is TRBV5-1, the J call TRBJ1-2; D is possibly TRBD1 (5 bases). The germline V and J ends were trimmed by 0 bases and 4 bases, with 10 bases remaining between them. Germline values: CDR1 SGHRS, CDR2 YFSETQ. The CDR3 totals 14 residues. The CDR3 region has the DNA TGCGCCAGCAGCTTGGCGGGGGACGGCTATGGCTACACCTTC. It yields the protein CASSLAGDGYGYTF.

The chain couples TRBV10-3 to TRBJ2-3; TRBD1 agrees at 11 bases. Germline assignment: CDR1 ENHRY and CDR2 SYGVKD. This CDR3 is built from 14 residues. With V trimmed by 4 bases and J by 4 bases, 1 base remained unmatched. This chain's CDR3 is CAISGDRGADTQYF. CDR3 nucleotides: TGTGCCATCAGTGGGGACAGGGGGGCAGATACGCAGTATTTT.

The V and J genes are TRBV6-2 or TRBV6-3 and TRBJ2-3; D not resolved. V was trimmed by 6 bases and J by 2 bases, leaving 9 bases between them. The CDR3 is 13 residues long. The germline gives CDR1 MNHEY, CDR2 SVGEGT. This CDR3 is CASSLPPTDTQYF. As DNA, the CDR3 is TGTGCCAGCAGCCTCCCGCCCACAGATACGCAGTATTTT.

The gene calls are TRBV6-1 and TRBJ2-7; D remains unclear. The CDR3 spans 13 residues. Per germline, CDR1 MNHNS and CDR2 SASEGT. The ends were cut back, 3 bases at V and 2 bases at J, with 8 bases in the middle. The CDR3 nucleotides are TGTGCCAGCAGTGACCAGTTTCCCTACGAGCAGTACTTC. It translates to CASSDQFPYEQYF.

This chain joins TRBV28 and TRBJ2-3, with 7 bases that match TRBD2. The CDR3 has 15 residues. Germline loops: CDR1 MDHEN, CDR2 SYDVKM. V was pared by 8 bases and J by 2 bases, with 10 bases of the junction left unmatched. The CDR3 loop reads CASGTVGGYTDTQYF. In nucleotides, the CDR3 is TGTGCCAGCGGTACGGTGGGAGGGTACACAGATACGCAGTATTTT. The full variable domain, rest sourced from reference TRBV28 and TRBJ2-3, is DVKVTQSSRYLVKRTGEKVFLECVQDMDHENMFWYRQDPGLGLRLIYFSYDVKMKEKGDIPEGYSVSREKKERFSLILESASTNQTSMYLCASGTVGGYTDTQYFGPGTRLTVL.

The gene calls are TRBV7-9 and TRBJ2-3, with D uncertain. The CDR3 is 14 residues long. Germline V lookup: CDR1 SEHNR, CDR2 FQNEAQ (reference sequence). V was clipped by 3 bases and J by 6 bases, with 13 bases between them. CDR3 sequence reads: CASSFVTTTDTQYF. The CDR3 DNA reads as TGTGCCAGCAGCTTCGTCACCACCACCGATACGCAGTATTTT.

The rearrangement links TRBV18 to TRBJ1-3; D perhaps matches TRBD1 (5 bases). The V end was cut by 5 bases, the J end by 7 bases, with 12 bases between. The CDR3 covers 13 residues. In germline, CDR1 is KGHSH, CDR2 LQKENI. CDR3 sequence (DNA): TGTGCCAGCTCAGGGGACCTGTTGAACACCATATATTTT. Translated: CASSGDLLNTIYF.

The chain employs TRBV30 and TRBJ2-2, with D maybe TRBD1 (6 bases). V lost 0 bases and J 13 bases, leaving 24 bases between the germline ends. CDR3 length equals 16 residues. Germline lookup yields CDR1 GTSNPN and CDR2 SVGIG (reference sequence). CDR3 sequence reads: CAWSVPPGATPTGLFF. The CDR3 coding sequence is TGTGCCTGGAGTGTACCCCCAGGGGCCACACCAACAGGGCTGTTTTTT.

The chain employs TRBV5-1 and TRBJ2-7; either TRBD1 or TRBD2 may supply D (5 bases each). This CDR3 region has 17 residues. Deletions cut 1 base from V and 3 bases from J, with 20 bases between. Per germline, CDR1 SGHRS and CDR2 YFSETQ. CDR3 sequence: CASSLLSSGTGNYEQYF. CDR3 in DNA: TGCGCCAGCAGCTTGCTATCCTCAGGGACGGGGAACTACGAGCAGTACTTC. Complete variable domain (other parts from reference TRBV5-1 and TRBJ2-7): KAGVTQTPRYLIKTRGQQVTLSCSPISGHRSVSWYQQTPGQGLQFLFEYFSETQRNKGNFPGRFSGRQFSNSRSEMNVSTLELGDSALYLCASSLLSSGTGNYEQYFGPGTRLTVT.